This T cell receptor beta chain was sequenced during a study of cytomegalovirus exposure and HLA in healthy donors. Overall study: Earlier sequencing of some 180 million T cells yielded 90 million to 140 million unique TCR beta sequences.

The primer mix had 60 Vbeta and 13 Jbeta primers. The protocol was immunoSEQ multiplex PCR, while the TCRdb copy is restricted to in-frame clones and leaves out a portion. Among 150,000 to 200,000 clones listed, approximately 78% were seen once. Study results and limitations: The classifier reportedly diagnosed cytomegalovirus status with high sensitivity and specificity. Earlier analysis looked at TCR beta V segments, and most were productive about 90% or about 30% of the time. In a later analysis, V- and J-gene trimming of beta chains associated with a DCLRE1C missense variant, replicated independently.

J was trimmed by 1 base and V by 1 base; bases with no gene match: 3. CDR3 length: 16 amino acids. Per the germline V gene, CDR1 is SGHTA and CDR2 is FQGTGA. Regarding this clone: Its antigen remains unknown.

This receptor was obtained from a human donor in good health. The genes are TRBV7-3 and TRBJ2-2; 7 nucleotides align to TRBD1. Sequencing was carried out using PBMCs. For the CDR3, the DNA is TGTGCCAGCAGCTTAAACGGACAGGAGAACACCGGGGAGCTGTTTTTT. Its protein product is CASSLNGQENTGELFF.